The 17 T cell receptor beta chains reported below all come from one sample, sequenced in a study of radiotherapy plus CTLA-4 blockade in lung cancer. Profiled with immunoSEQ multiplex PCR; TCRdb holds only in-frame clones, not every one. The sample yields some 90,000 clones, 80% to 85% seen once. The sample consisted of peripheral blood, taken from a patient treated with radiotherapy plus ipilimumab. The source of these receptors is a human donor with non-small cell lung cancer who had stable disease on radiotherapy plus ipilimumab.

The chain recombines TRBV9 with TRBJ2-7; D remains unclear. Trimming took 3 bases from V and 6 from J, leaving 10 bases between them. CDR1 SGDLS and CDR2 YYNGEE come from the germline V gene. The CDR3 runs 12 residues. In DNA, the CDR3 is TGTGCCAGCAGCGGAGCCTCTCCCGAGCAGTACTTC. This sequence encodes CASSGASPEQYF.

This chain connects TRBV18 to TRBJ1-5, with D perhaps matching TRBD1 (6 bases). The CDR3 is made up of 12 amino acids. CDR1 and CDR2 (germline): KGHSH, LQKENI. The V end was cut by 5 bases, the J end by 9 bases, with 11 bases between. In DNA, the CDR3 is TGTGCCAGCTCAACGTCGACAGGGCCCCAGCATTTT. The encoded protein is CASSTSTGPQHF. The full variable domain, its missing parts supplied by reference TRBV18 and TRBJ1-5, is NAGVMQNPRHLVRRRGQEARLRCSPMKGHSHVYWYRQLPEEGLKFMVYLQKENIIDESGMPKERFSAEFPKEGPSILRIQQVVRGDSAAYFCASSTSTGPQHFGDGTRLSIL.

J is TRBJ1-1 and V is TRBV28; 7 bases fit TRBD1. Per germline, CDR1 MDHEN and CDR2 SYDVKM. The CDR3 is 15 residues long. V dropped 5 bases and J dropped 5; count of bases not matched to a gene: 11. The CDR3 loop reads CASSPGGERGTEAFF. CDR3 nucleotide sequence: TGTGCCAGCAGTCCAGGGGGGGAACGGGGGACTGAAGCTTTCTTT.

This clone was observed a few times. The V call is TRBV5-1, the J call TRBJ2-7; the D call may be TRBD1 or TRBD2 (5 bases each). The V and J ends lost 4 bases and 3 bases respectively, with 11 bases between them. Germline V gives CDR1 SGHRS, CDR2 YFSETQ. This CDR3 has 13 residues. The CDR3 sequence is CASSRDGIYEQYF. CDR3 DNA sequence: TGCGCCAGCAGCCGGGACGGCATCTACGAGCAGTACTTC.

This clone was picked up one time. J is TRBJ2-1 and V is TRBV28; 10 bases fit TRBD2. Looked up from germline, CDR1 is MDHEN and CDR2 is SYDVKM. Trimming took 4 bases from V and 4 from J; bases not matched to a gene: 4. The CDR3 has 15 residues. The CDR3 spells CASSSGLALYNEQFF. The CDR3 coding sequence is TGTGCCAGCAGTTCGGGACTAGCGTTATACAATGAGCAGTTCTTC.

V and J are TRBV6-5 and TRBJ1-5, with TRBD1 matching 8 bases. The ends lost 4 bases at V and 2 bases at J; junction bases unmatched: 4. Germline CDR1 MNHEY, CDR2 SVGAGI. CDR3 length equals 15 residues. CDR3 amino acids: CASSSTGEGNQPQHF. CDR3 bases: TGTGCCAGCAGTTCGACAGGGGAAGGCAATCAGCCCCAGCATTTT.

The rearrangement joins TRBV5-1 to TRBJ2-7; no reliable D call. CDR1 SGHRS and CDR2 YFSETQ come from the germline V gene. Trimming stripped 4 bases from V and 4 bases from J, with 12 bases between. CDR3 length equals 13 residues. The CDR3 nucleotides are TGCGCCAGCAGCCCCCCATACAGATACGAGCAGTACTTC. Translating it yields CASSPPYRYEQYF.

The chain recombines TRBV4-1 with TRBJ2-3; tentative D call: TRBD2 (6 bases). CDR3 length: 17 residues. The germline V gene encodes CDR1 MGHRA and CDR2 YSYEKL. Trimming shortened V by 0 bases and J by 0 bases, and 13 bases separated the two germline ends. The CDR3 DNA reads as TGCGCCAGCAGCCAAGATAACGGGAGAGGGAGCACAGATACGCAGTATTTT. It codes for CASSQDNGRGSTDTQYF.

The rearrangement uses TRBV4-1 and TRBJ1-4, with D possibly matching TRBD1 (6 bases). The CDR3 is 15 amino acids. Looked up from germline, CDR1 is MGHRA and CDR2 is YSYEKL. Trimming stripped 0 bases from V and 4 bases from J, with 9 bases between. CDR3 nucleotides: TGCGCCAGCAGCCAAGAGACAGGCCGTAATGAAAAACTGTTTTTT. Translation: CASSQETGRNEKLFF.

This chain connects TRBV9 to TRBJ2-7; 9 nucleotides align to TRBD2. The length of the CDR3 is 16 residues. Trimming removed 0 bases from V and 7 bases from J; junction bases left unmatched: 11. Germline assignment: CDR1 SGDLS and CDR2 YYNGEE. The CDR3 here is CASSVADAGGPKEQYF. The CDR3 DNA follows: TGTGCCAGCAGCGTAGCTGATGCGGGGGGGCCAAAGGAGCAGTACTTC.

The rearrangement uses TRBV6-6 and TRBJ2-1; TRBD2 aligns across 7 bases. The CDR3 extends over 15 amino acids. The germline CDR1 and CDR2 sequences are MNHNY and SVGAGI (reference sequence). V shed 6 bases, J shed 5 bases, and the junction held 10 bases outside the gene matches. CDR3 sequence: CASRPTSAGNNEQFF. CDR3 nucleotides: TGTGCCAGCAGACCCACTAGCGCCGGGAACAATGAGCAGTTCTTC.

This clone has just a few counts. Here the CDR3 reads CSVLTGNPPLHF. CDR3 nucleotide sequence: TGCAGCGTTTTGACAGGGAACCCACCCCTCCACTTT. The chain employs TRBV29-1 and TRBJ1-6, with 7 bases matching TRBD1. Germline values: CDR1 SQVTM, CDR2 ANQGSEA. The CDR3 has 12 amino acids. J lost 11 bases, V lost 5 bases, and 6 bases had no gene match.

This clone is a singleton in its sample. The chain uses TRBV28 and TRBJ2-7, with D possibly matching TRBD1 (6 bases). Trimming took 2 bases from V and 8 from J, leaving 10 bases between them. The germline V gene encodes CDR1 MDHEN and CDR2 SYDVKM. The CDR3 loop spans 12 amino acids. CDR3 nucleotides: TGTGCCAGCAGTTTACCCGGACAGAAGCAGTACTTC. Translating it yields CASSLPGQKQYF.

DNA for the CDR3: TGTGCCAGCAGCTCCCGGGGGTTCGCGAACACCGGGGAGCTGTTTTTT. Its protein is CASSSRGFANTGELFF. The chain joins TRBV7-3 to TRBJ2-2, with D maybe TRBD2 (6 bases). The CDR3 totals 16 residues. The V gene lost 4 bases and the J gene lost 0 bases, with 12 bases spanning the gap. The V gene's germline CDR1 is SGHTA and CDR2 FQGTGA.

The chain carries TRBV21-1 and TRBJ1-5; the table's D gene call, TRBD1, was not cross checked with the DNA. TRBV21-1 is an annotated pseudogene. The CDR3 is 15 residues long. CDR3 residues: CASSTLDRENQPQHF. The CDR3, as DNA: TGTGCCAGCAGCACCTTGGACAGGGAGAATCAGCCCCAGCATTTT.

The chain has TRBV5-4 and TRBJ2-7; D possibly corresponds to TRBD2 (5 bases). Germline V lookup: CDR1 SGHNT, CDR2 YYREEE (reference sequence). V lost 0 bases and J 3 bases, leaving 13 bases between the germline ends. The CDR3 runs 15 residues. The CDR3: CASSLETTKSYEQYF. The CDR3 nucleotides are TGTGCCAGCAGCTTGGAGACTACCAAAAGCTACGAGCAGTACTTC.

A few counts support this clone. The chain joins TRBV2 to TRBJ1-5; D is uncertain. The germline V gene has CDR1 SNHLY and CDR2 FYNNEI. With 0 bases removed from V and 0 bases from J, the gap between germline ends came to 6 bases. The CDR3 runs to 15 residues. The CDR3 DNA is TGTGCCAGCAGTGAAGCCGGAACTAGCAATCAGCCCCAGCATTTT. Translation gives CASSEAGTSNQPQHF.